The 3 T cell receptor beta chains below were found in one sample sequenced in a study of neoadjuvant nivolumab and ipilimumab in lung cancer. The protocol was immunoSEQ multiplex PCR, while the TCRdb copy is restricted to in-frame clones and leaves out a portion. The table lists 6,000 to 8,500 clones, over 80% of them singletons. This specimen consisted of tumor tissue, obtained after neoadjuvant nivolumab, alone or with ipilimumab, at or shortly before surgery. Every receptor here comes from an adult with non-small cell lung cancer.

CDR3 region: CAISGGTYEQYF. As DNA, the CDR3 is TGTGCCATCAGCGGCGGGACCTACGAGCAGTACTTC. This chain links TRBV10-3 with TRBJ2-7; D perhaps matches TRBD2 (6 bases). Between the trimmed V and J ends, which lost 6 bases and 2 bases, there was a span of 8 bases. The V gene's germline CDR1 is ENHRY and CDR2 SYGVKD. CDR3 length equals 12 residues.

This clone is termed large (0.1 to 1%). The V call is TRBV28, the J call TRBJ2-3; D could derive from TRBD1 or TRBD2 (5 bases each). This CDR3 has 16 residues. The germline V and J ends were trimmed by 5 bases and 6 bases, with 21 bases remaining between them. Germline-derived CDR1 and CDR2 are MDHEN and SYDVKM. The CDR3 coding sequence is TGTGCCAGCAGTGTACCGGGACGTCTCGTTGTGGATACGCAGTATTTT. Encoded protein: CASSVPGRLVVDTQYF.

CDR3: CASSMTGDDQPQHF. The CDR3 DNA sequence: TGTGCCAGTAGTATGACAGGGGACGATCAGCCCCAGCATTTT. The chain links TRBV19 to TRBJ1-5; TRBD1 aligns across 8 bases. The CDR3 loop spans 14 amino acids. Per germline, CDR1 LNHDA and CDR2 SQIVND (reference sequence). The V segment lost 3 bases and the J segment 5 bases; nucleotides outside the gene matches: 3.